The clone carrying this T cell receptor (beta chain) was seen many times. The sample is drawn from a study of Graves' ophthalmopathy and Graves' hyperthyroidism. At the level of the study: No treatment had been given when peripheral blood was collected at initial diagnosis.

The CDR3 consists of 13 residues. CDR1 is LGHNA, CDR2 YNFKEQ, per germline. V lost 4 bases and J lost 4; bases outside the gene matches: 0. For repertoire sequencing, the TCR beta CDR3 regions were amplified from RNA transcripts. Second-round multiplex PCR came after a first-round RT-PCR that employed HTBI primers. TCRdb itself ran the multiplex PCR reads through MiXCR, one entry per CDR3 protein. This table has roughly 350,000 distinct CDR3 sequences, 15% to 20% appearing once. The chain carries TRBV4-2 and TRBJ2-2; 7 bases line up with TRBD2. This TCR derives from an adult woman with stable Graves' hyperthyroidism. The specimen was peripheral blood. This chain's CDR3 is CASSRTSTGELFF. For the CDR3, the DNA is TGTGCCAGCAGCCGGACTAGCACCGGGGAGCTGTTTTTT.